The present entry profiles one T cell receptor beta chain with its context. Its antigen is still unknown. Germline loops: CDR1 LNHNV, CDR2 YYDKDF (reference sequence). CDR3 length: 16 amino acids. V shed 5 bases and J shed 3 bases, with 18 bases lying between them. The data were obtained in a study of glioma-infiltrating T cells after dendritic cell vaccination. Study findings and constraints: Estimated pretreatment TIL content predicted outcome after dendritic cell vaccination.

The protocol was immunoSEQ multiplex PCR, while the TCRdb copy is restricted to in-frame clones and leaves out a portion. The sample has tens of thousands of clones, around 84% seen once. Indicated time point: after dendritic cell vaccination, including at tumor progression/relapse. Isocitrate dehydrogenase mutation was absent in all glioblastoma patients. The input for sequencing was blood, taken after dendritic cell vaccination. The origin of this receptor is a human donor with glioblastoma. This rearrangement joins TRBV15 to TRBJ2-3; a weak D match, TRBD2 (7 bases). The CDR3 sequence is CATSRRGGGTTDTQYF. The DNA of the CDR3 is TGTGCCACCAGCCGGAGGGGGGGCGGGACTACAGATACGCAGTATTTT.